This entry lists 23 T cell receptor beta chains sequenced from one sample in a study of blood T cells in healthy people across ages. Using a J-beta primer mix together with a sample-barcoded 5' primer, a second PCR was run for roughly 6 to 12 cycles. TCRdb re-called the 5' RACE reads with MiXCR, one entry per CDR3 protein. The data contain a few hundred thousand distinct CDR3 sequences, roughly a quarter of them singletons. Sample: blood. The source of these receptors is a woman in her sixties or seventies in good health.

In regard to this clonotype: At one end, the junction sequence differs from germline, possibly due to a read error. The J gene is TRBJ2-5, the V gene TRBV10-3; 8 bases line up with TRBD1. This CDR3 is 14 amino acids long. Germline V gene lookup returns CDR1 ENHRY and CDR2 SYGVKD. CDR3 DNA: TGTGCCTTCAGTGAGTCGGACAGGGAAGAGACCCAGTACTTC. It encodes CAFSESDREETQYF.

The chain employs TRBV28 and TRBJ1-4; maybe TRBD1 (5 bases). From germline, CDR1 is MDHEN and CDR2 SYDVKM. The CDR3 has 19 amino acids. V gave up 10 bases and J gave up 5 bases, with 32 bases separating them. The CDR3 bases are TGTGCCACCTCATCCAACATTAAGGCCCGAGGGGCATTGAATGAAAAACTGTTTTTT. Protein sequence: CATSSNIKARGALNEKLFF.

This clonotype was observed a few times. At one boundary the junction diverges from the germline segment, which might be a read error. The chain carries TRBV28 and TRBJ2-1; 12 nucleotides match TRBD2. Germline V lookup: CDR1 MDHEN, CDR2 SYDVKM. The CDR3 runs to 17 residues. CDR3: CASSLFLAGGPLNEQLF. The CDR3 coding sequence is TGTGCCAGCAGTTTATTCCTAGCGGGAGGGCCTCTCAATGAGCAGCTCTTC.

This clonotype has a count of ten or more. The CDR3 protein is CSARRTSGRALEDTQYF. The CDR3 region has the DNA TGCAGTGCTAGAAGGACTAGCGGGAGGGCCTTGGAAGATACGCAGTATTTT. J is TRBJ2-3 and V is TRBV20-1; 15 bases map to TRBD2. Trimming cost V 2 bases and J 5 bases; bases outside gene matches: 8. The CDR3 loop spans 17 amino acids. Germline CDR1 and CDR2: DFQATT and SNEGSKA (reference sequence).

The V gene is TRBV4-2, the J gene TRBJ2-3; D ambiguous. Trimming removed 0 bases from V and 14 bases from J, with 15 bases in between. The CDR3 totals 13 residues. Per the germline V gene, CDR1 is LGHNA and CDR2 is YNFKEQ. Here the CDR3 DNA reads TGTGCCAGCAGCCAAGACATAGGACGGTGGAGGTATTTT. This sequence encodes CASSQDIGRWRYF.

The chain couples TRBV20-1 to TRBJ2-7, with a weak D call TRBD2 (5 bases). This CDR3 is 16 amino acids long. Looked up from germline, CDR1 is DFQATT and CDR2 is SNEGSKA (reference sequence). The V gene lost 0 bases and the J gene lost 0 bases, with 15 bases spanning the gap. The CDR3 DNA follows: TGCAGTGCTAGAGATCAGGCAGAGGGTGCCTCCTACGAGCAGTACTTC. Residues: CSARDQAEGASYEQYF.

In nucleotides, the CDR3 is TGTGCCAGCAACGTACTCGGGACCCAAGAGACCCAGTACTTC. It yields the protein CASNVLGTQETQYF. The chain recombines TRBV28 with TRBJ2-5; D might be TRBD1 or TRBD2, each matching 5 bases. V lost 7 bases and J 1 base, leaving 13 bases between the germline ends. The CDR3 is made up of 14 amino acids. Germline V lookup: CDR1 MDHEN, CDR2 SYDVKM.

This chain links TRBV2 with TRBJ2-5; D remains ambiguous. The CDR3 sequence is 12 residues long. The germline gives CDR1 SNHLY, CDR2 FYNNEI. In nucleotides, the CDR3 is TGTGCTAGGCAGGTAGAAGGAGAGACCCAGTACTTC. Its translation is CARQVEGETQYF.

This clonotype has only a few counts. The chain is built from TRBV6-1 and TRBJ1-6; D is unresolved. The CDR3 is 14 amino acids. Germline V CDR1 and CDR2: MNHNS, SASEGT. The V and J ends lost 4 bases and 8 bases respectively, with 12 bases between them. The CDR3 loop is CASSVFGVDSPLHF. The CDR3 coding sequence is TGTGCCAGCAGTGTATTCGGGGTAGATTCACCCCTCCACTTT.

This chain joins TRBV4-3 and TRBJ2-5; 9 nucleotides match TRBD2. Unmatched junction bases numbered 2, after V lost 1 base and J lost 5 bases. The CDR3 extends over 14 amino acids. Germline CDR1 reads LGHNA; CDR2 reads YSLEER. The CDR3 sequence: CASSQVTSGETQYF. The CDR3 coding sequence is TGCGCCAGCAGCCAAGTAACTAGCGGGGAGACCCAGTACTTC.

The chain couples TRBV7-9 to TRBJ2-2, with a tentative D call TRBD2 (5 bases). The CDR3 has 15 residues. CDR1 SEHNR and CDR2 FQNEAQ come from the germline V gene (reference sequence). V lost 3 bases and J 7 bases, leaving 15 bases between the germline ends. CDR3 sequence (DNA): TGTGCCAGCAGCTTTAGCGCAATTAAGAACGGGGAGCTGTTTTTT. Protein product: CASSFSAIKNGELFF.

This clonotype was detected only a few times. The J gene is TRBJ1-1, the V gene TRBV10-2; D possibly corresponds to TRBD1 (5 bases). The germline CDR1 and CDR2 sequences are WSHSY and SAAADI. Deletions cut 6 bases from V and 0 bases from J, with 5 bases between. This CDR3 has 12 residues. CDR3 loop: CASRGLNTEAFF. The CDR3 region has the DNA TGCGCCAGCAGGGGACTGAACACTGAAGCTTTCTTT.

The table lists this clonotype with many counts. CDR3 nucleotide sequence: TGCAGCGTTGGGACAGGGGAAAACATTCAGTACTTC. Translating gives CSVGTGENIQYF. This chain joins TRBV29-1 and TRBJ2-4; 9 nucleotides line up with TRBD1. The junction had 0 bases not matched to a gene; V was cut back by 4 bases and J by 5 bases. The V gene's germline CDR1 is SQVTM and CDR2 ANQGSEA. The CDR3 consists of 12 residues.

V usage is TRBV20-1 and J usage is TRBJ2-5; 8 bases fit TRBD2. The CDR3 has 16 residues. J was trimmed by 5 bases and V by 3 bases; bases with no gene match: 14. CDR1 and CDR2 from the germline V gene are DFQATT and SNEGSKA (reference sequence). The CDR3 DNA follows: TGCAGTGCTAGTGGGGGAGGGAGCGGGGGTCTGGAGACCCAGTACTTC. Encoded protein: CSASGGGSGGLETQYF.

This clonotype was counted many times. This rearrangement joins TRBV15 to TRBJ2-5, with D perhaps matching TRBD1 or TRBD2 (5 bases each). V lost 0 bases and J 3 bases, leaving 11 bases between the germline ends. Per the germline V gene, CDR1 is LNHNV and CDR2 is YYDKDF (reference sequence). CDR3 length equals 15 residues. DNA for the CDR3: TGTGCCACCAGCAGAGATAGTAGAGGGGAAGAGACCCAGTACTTC. Protein product: CATSRDSRGEETQYF.

The table lists this clonotype with many counts. The chain has TRBV7-2 and TRBJ2-7; D unclear. The ends were cut back, 4 bases at V and 7 bases at J, with 11 bases in the middle. Germline values: CDR1 SGHTA, CDR2 FQGNSA. The CDR3 extends over 12 amino acids. The CDR3 here is CASSSSPFEQYF. DNA of the CDR3: TGTGCCAGCAGCTCCAGCCCGTTTGAGCAGTACTTC.

The gene calls are TRBV20-1 and TRBJ2-3; TRBD2 is a possible D gene (6 bases). V was cut by 5 bases and J by 5 bases, with 14 bases left in between. Germline CDR1 and CDR2: DFQATT and SNEGSKA (reference sequence). The CDR3 loop spans 13 amino acids. The CDR3 nucleotides read TGCAGTGCTGGCCCGGGACTCGGAGATACGCAGTATTTT. Residues: CSAGPGLGDTQYF.

This chain links TRBV20-1 with TRBJ2-3, with 8 bases aligning to TRBD2. Germline CDR1 reads DFQATT; CDR2 reads SNEGSKA (reference sequence). Losses at the gene ends were 2 bases for V and 0 bases for J; bases not matched to a gene: 4. This CDR3 has 15 amino acids. CDR3 nucleotide sequence: TGCAGTGCTAGAAAGCGGGGGACTAGCACAGATACGCAGTATTTT. Protein: CSARKRGTSTDTQYF.

This clonotype is a singleton in its sample. V usage is TRBV6-1 and J usage is TRBJ1-4, with 10 bases aligning to TRBD1. This CDR3 is built from 13 residues. The germline gives CDR1 MNHNS, CDR2 SASEGT. V lost 6 bases, J lost 11 bases, and 6 bases stayed unmatched. Here the CDR3 reads CASRDRGLGKLFF. In DNA form, the CDR3 reads TGTGCCAGCAGAGACAGGGGGCTCGGGAAACTGTTTTTT.

The rearrangement links TRBV5-5 to TRBJ2-6; D gene ambiguous. The CDR3 loop spans 15 amino acids. With 0 bases removed from V and 3 bases from J, the gap between germline ends came to 7 bases. Germline CDR1 reads SGHKS; CDR2 reads YYEKEE (reference sequence). The CDR3 sequence is CASSLVSVGANVLTF. The DNA of the CDR3 is TGTGCCAGCAGCTTGGTGTCAGTTGGGGCCAACGTCCTGACTTTC.

The sample holds a few counts of this clonotype. Relative to the germline gene, one junction end is altered; a read error may explain this. The chain carries TRBV29-1 and TRBJ2-7, with D perhaps matching TRBD1 (5 bases). Germline assignment: CDR1 SQVTM and CDR2 ANQGSEA. The CDR3 spans 11 residues. The CDR3 DNA reads as TGCAGCGTTGAAGGACAGTCGTATCGCGTCTTC. This codes for CSVEGQSYRVF.

This rearrangement joins TRBV18 to TRBJ1-2; D remains unclear. V lost 3 bases and J lost 5, with 10 bases in between. The CDR3 has 13 residues. CDR1 and CDR2 (germline): KGHSH, LQKENI. This chain's CDR3 is CASSPRVVYGYTF. DNA for the CDR3: TGTGCCAGCTCACCCCGGGTCGTTTATGGCTACACCTTC.

This sequence joins TRBV6-5 and TRBJ2-5; tentative D call: TRBD1 (6 bases). This CDR3 comprises 13 residues. Germline values: CDR1 MNHEY, CDR2 SVGAGI. V lost 7 bases and J lost 1, with 10 bases in between. The CDR3 is CASKGDTQETQYF. The CDR3 coding sequence is TGTGCCAGCAAAGGGGACACCCAAGAGACCCAGTACTTC.